This T cell receptor (beta chain) was observed in a study of cytomegalovirus exposure and HLA in healthy donors. Study-wide points: Data from an earlier analysis indicated that most TCR beta V segments were productive either about 90% or about 30% of the time. CMV antigen specificity was confirmed in vitro for a few CMV-associated chains.

Per germline, CDR1 SGHDT and CDR2 YYEEEE. This CDR3 is 13 amino acids long. Trimming stripped 3 bases from V and 10 bases from J, with 15 bases between. Comments on this clone: The antigen remains undetermined.

With 60 Vbeta and 13 Jbeta primers, the PCR was carried out. Sequencing used immunoSEQ multiplex PCR; TCRdb keeps in-frame clones, though not all of them. The top ten hold 32% of the sample, which has some 77,000 clones, about 80% seen once. This TCR was recovered from a man aged 45-65 years in good health and CMV-seropositive. The chain is built from TRBV5-6 and TRBJ2-3; D is unclear. Sequenced: PBMCs. CDR3 DNA sequence: TGTGCCAGCAGCTCCGTTTTCAACGAGGCGCAGTATTTT. This codes for CASSSVFNEAQYF.